The 31 T cell receptor beta chains reported below all come from one sample, sequenced in a study of liver allograft versus peripheral blood T cells. Study in general: In transplanted livers, T cell receptor repertoires were compared with those found in the recipients' peripheral blood.

Via MiXCR, TCRdb re-called the reads, giving one row per CDR3 protein. The sample contains roughly 5,000 distinct CDR3 sequences, more than 15% of which appear only once. Receptors originate from a human patient who had a liver transplant. Some of the T cells may derive from the graft donor.

The CDR3 nucleotides read TGTGCCAGCAGTGAATTTCGCGGACAAGGGCAGGAAAAACTGTTTTTT. This codes for CASSEFRGQGQEKLFF. The chain carries TRBV6-2 or TRBV6-3 and TRBJ1-4; D may be TRBD1 (5 bases). Germline loops: CDR1 MNHEY, CDR2 SVGEGT. Trimming left V 5 bases short and J 8 bases short, with 21 bases between. The CDR3 is 16 amino acids.

The rearrangement joins TRBV6-6 to TRBJ1-2; 11 nucleotides match TRBD1. This CDR3 spans 16 amino acids. V trimming: 5 bases; J trimming: 1 base; junction bases outside the gene matches: 6. The germline gives CDR1 MNHNY, CDR2 SVGAGI (reference sequence). The CDR3: CASSRAGTGGNYGYTF. In DNA, the CDR3 is TGTGCCAGCAGTAGAGCCGGGACAGGGGGTAACTATGGCTACACCTTC.

In the case of this clonotype: A much more abundant neighbour one base away suggests this may be a read error. The chain recombines TRBV7-2 with TRBJ2-4, with 10 bases aligning to TRBD2. The germline gives CDR1 SGHTA, CDR2 FQGNSA. With V trimmed by 6 bases and J by 0 bases, 5 bases remained unmatched. The CDR3 sequence is 16 residues long. CDR3 DNA: TGTGCCAGCAGACGCACTAGCGGGATAGCCAAAAACATTCAGTACTTC. Protein sequence: CASRRTSGIAKNIQYF.

V and J are TRBV28 and TRBJ2-6, with 9 bases that match TRBD1. CDR1 and CDR2 (germline): MDHEN, SYDVKM. V lost 5 bases to trimming and J lost 0 bases; unmatched junction nucleotides: 5. The CDR3 totals 17 residues. The CDR3 DNA follows: TGTGCCAGCAGTAGGGGGACAGGGTTCTCTGGGGCCAACGTCCTGACTTTC. This codes for CASSRGTGFSGANVLTF.

This clonotype qualifies as medium-sized (0.01 to 0.1%). CDR3 protein: CASSVGQSNTGELFF. The DNA of the CDR3 is TGTGCCAGCAGCGTAGGTCAGTCGAACACCGGGGAGCTGTTTTTT. The V gene is TRBV11-3, the J gene TRBJ2-2; D unclear. Germline V CDR1 and CDR2: SGHNT, YENEEA. Trimming removed 5 bases at V and 0 bases at J, with 10 bases between. The CDR3 runs 15 residues.

This clonotype came up a few times. The chain joins TRBV7-9 to TRBJ2-7; possible D gene TRBD2, 5 bases. The CDR3 length is 15 residues. In germline, CDR1 is SEHNR, CDR2 FQNEAQ (reference sequence). Trimming left V 5 bases short and J 4 bases short, with 18 bases between. CDR3 residues: CASSPRAERLYEQYF. The CDR3 DNA is TGTGCCAGCAGCCCGCGGGCAGAACGATTATACGAGCAGTACTTC.

By share of the sample, this clonotype is medium-sized. The chain uses TRBV29-1 and TRBJ1-5; TRBD1 is a possible D gene (5 bases). CDR3 size: 13 residues. V lost 4 bases and J lost 4, with 11 bases in between. The germline V gene has CDR1 SQVTM and CDR2 ANQGSEA. This CDR3 is CSVALGTNQPQHF. As DNA, the CDR3 is TGCAGCGTTGCTCTCGGGACGAATCAGCCCCAGCATTTT.

Many counts were recorded for this clonotype. Here the CDR3 DNA reads TGTGCCAGCAGCGTAACGGGGCTCCCAGATACGCAGTATTTT. As protein: CASSVTGLPDTQYF. The chain combines TRBV7-2 with TRBJ2-3; D tentatively reads TRBD1 or TRBD2 (5 bases each). Germline lookup yields CDR1 SGHTA and CDR2 FQGNSA. The CDR3 has 14 residues. Trimming stripped 5 bases from V and 4 bases from J, with 13 bases between.

This clonotype is judged medium-sized. The chain couples TRBV7-2 to TRBJ1-2; D perhaps matches TRBD1 (6 bases). The CDR3 consists of 15 residues. Looked up from germline, CDR1 is SGHTA and CDR2 is FQGNSA. Trimming removed 4 bases from V and 4 bases from J, with 16 bases in between. The CDR3 here is CASSSYTGLGYGYTF. CDR3 DNA sequence: TGTGCCAGCAGCTCCTATACAGGGCTAGGCTATGGCTACACCTTC. Full variable domain (missing parts from reference TRBV7-2 and TRBJ1-2): GAGVSQSPSNKVTEKGKDVELRCDPISGHTALYWYRQSLGQGLEFLIYFQGNSAPDKSGLPSDRFSAERTGGSVSTLTIQRTQQEDSAVYLCASSSYTGLGYGYTFGSGTRLTVV.

Relative to its sample, this clonotype is medium-sized. The J gene is TRBJ1-2, the V gene TRBV18; D unclear. Germline V gene data show CDR1 as KGHSH and CDR2 as LQKENI. CDR3 size: 12 residues. Trimming removed 2 bases at V and 8 bases at J, with 9 bases between. The CDR3 reads CASSPAEGGYTF. The DNA of the CDR3 is TGTGCCAGCTCACCAGCAGAGGGCGGCTACACCTTC.

This clonotype was seen a handful of times. V gene TRBV20-1 combines with J gene TRBJ2-1; TRBD1 aligns across 9 bases. Germline V gene data show CDR1 as DFQATT and CDR2 as SNEGSKA (reference sequence). The CDR3 runs 13 residues. V trimming: 1 base; J trimming: 6 bases; junction bases outside the gene matches: 1. The CDR3 DNA reads TGCAGTGCTAGAGCGACAGGGGGCAATGAGCAGTTCTTC. Protein product: CSARATGGNEQFF.

This clonotype was seen a few times. The chain has TRBV20-1 and TRBJ2-2; D may be TRBD1 (6 bases). Deletions cut 6 bases from V and 8 bases from J, with 16 bases between. The CDR3 is made up of 13 amino acids. Germline loops: CDR1 DFQATT, CDR2 SNEGSKA (reference sequence). The CDR3 is CSATITGSGELFF. In DNA, the CDR3 is TGCAGTGCGACCATTACAGGGTCTGGGGAGCTGTTTTTT.

This clonotype was seen many times. This rearrangement joins TRBV5-6 to TRBJ2-7; 9 nucleotides align to TRBD2. Looked up from germline, CDR1 is SGHDT and CDR2 is YYEEEE. The CDR3 consists of 17 residues. The J segment lost 7 bases and the V segment lost 1 base, leaving 15 bases of the junction unmatched. This CDR3 reads CASSLLLGSGGYREQYF. DNA of the CDR3: TGTGCCAGCAGCTTGCTCCTGGGTAGCGGGGGCTATCGGGAGCAGTACTTC.

Concerning this clonotype itself: This may stem from a read error, because a much larger clone lies one nucleotide away. The chain couples TRBV28 to TRBJ2-1; 9 bases match TRBD2. Germline lookup yields CDR1 MDHEN and CDR2 SYDVKM. The CDR3 consists of 15 residues. The CDR3 loop reads CVSLRSGSRGGEQFF. For the CDR3, the DNA is TGTGTCAGCTTACGTAGCGGGAGTAGGGGGGGGGAGCAGTTCTTC.

This clonotype was counted a single time. A much larger clone differs from this one at a single base, so this may be a read error. The chain joins TRBV7-9 to TRBJ1-4; D unresolved. The CDR3 sequence is 14 residues long. Germline CDR1 SEHNR, CDR2 FQNEAQ (reference sequence). The CDR3 DNA reads as TGTGCCAGCAGCTCCGCATACAAAAATGGAAAACTGTTTTTT. This codes for CASSSAYKNGKLFF.

This clonotype is termed medium-sized. This rearrangement joins TRBV7-2 to TRBJ1-4, with D uncertain. The CDR3 loop spans 13 amino acids. Germline lookup yields CDR1 SGHTA and CDR2 FQGNSA. Trimming removed 1 base from V and 7 bases from J, with 7 bases in between. CDR3 nucleotide sequence: TGTGCCAGCAGCTTAGGGGTGCGTGAAAAACTGTTTTTT. Translating it yields CASSLGVREKLFF. The full variable domain, rest sourced from reference TRBV7-2 and TRBJ1-4, is GAGVSQSPSNKVTEKGKDVELRCDPISGHTALYWYRQSLGQGLEFLIYFQGNSAPDKSGLPSDRFSAERTGGSVSTLTIQRTQQEDSAVYLCASSLGVREKLFFGSGTQLSVL.

The V and J genes are TRBV2 and TRBJ2-1, with TRBD2 as a possible D gene (5 bases). Trimming removed 9 bases at V and 8 bases at J, with 11 bases between. Germline values: CDR1 SNHLY, CDR2 FYNNEI. This CDR3 is built from 11 residues. DNA of the CDR3: TGTGCCAGTCTACTTAGCGATGAGCAGTTCTTC. Its protein is CASLLSDEQFF.

This clonotype counts as medium-sized. The chain has TRBV27 and TRBJ2-7; 8 positions match TRBD2. The CDR3 has 15 residues. With V trimmed by 2 bases and J by 3 bases, 6 bases remained unmatched. Germline V gives CDR1 MNHEY, CDR2 SMNVEV (reference sequence). DNA for the CDR3: TGTGCCAGCAGTTTAAAAGCGGGAGCGAACTACGAGCAGTACTTC. Protein sequence: CASSLKAGANYEQYF.

This clonotype was picked up many times. The V and J genes are TRBV28 and TRBJ2-7; no definite D call. Germline CDR1 MDHEN, CDR2 SYDVKM. The CDR3 length is 13 residues. Trimming removed 4 bases at V and 2 bases at J, with 9 bases between. CDR3 in amino acids: CASSSGPPYEQYF. The CDR3 DNA reads as TGTGCCAGCAGTTCAGGACCCCCCTACGAGCAGTACTTC. The complete variable domain, with remaining parts taken from reference TRBV28 and TRBJ2-7, reads DVKVTQSSRYLVKRTGEKVFLECVQDMDHENMFWYRQDPGLGLRLIYFSYDVKMKEKGDIPEGYSVSREKKERFSLILESASTNQTSMYLCASSSGPPYEQYFGPGTRLTVT.

By its share, this clonotype is medium-sized. V usage is TRBV20-1 and J usage is TRBJ1-6; 7 bases are a match to TRBD1. The CDR3 is 17 amino acids. Per the germline V gene, CDR1 is DFQATT and CDR2 is SNEGSKA (reference sequence). V gave up 3 bases and J gave up 4 bases; unmatched junction bases: 12. The CDR3 spells CSARTDPGTAYNSPLHF. CDR3 nucleotides: TGCAGTGCTAGGACGGATCCCGGGACAGCATATAATTCACCCCTCCACTTT.

By its share, this clonotype is medium-sized (0.01 to 0.1%). The rearrangement uses TRBV29-1 and TRBJ2-7; 9 nucleotides match TRBD2. Germline V lookup: CDR1 SQVTM, CDR2 ANQGSEA. V lost 3 bases, J lost 0 bases, and 9 bases stayed unmatched. CDR3 length: 16 amino acids. The CDR3 region is CSVDLGASGDSYEQYF. DNA of the CDR3: TGCAGCGTTGATCTGGGGGCTAGCGGGGACTCCTACGAGCAGTACTTC.

The chain links TRBV19 to TRBJ2-6; the match to TRBD1 covers 9 bases. The CDR3 runs 16 residues. Germline-derived CDR1 and CDR2 are LNHDA and SQIVND (reference sequence). The J segment lost 2 bases and the V segment lost 8 bases, leaving 7 bases of the junction unmatched. This chain's CDR3 is CASWDRVSPGANVLTF. The DNA of the CDR3 is TGTGCCAGTTGGGACAGGGTTTCCCCTGGGGCCAACGTCCTGACTTTC.

Many counts were recorded for this clonotype. The chain combines TRBV18 with TRBJ2-7, with D possibly TRBD1 on 5 matching bases. Germline CDR1 KGHSH, CDR2 LQKENI. Trimming took 2 bases from V and 1 from J, leaving 12 bases between them. CDR3 length equals 15 residues. The CDR3 loop is CASSPGSGLSYEQYF. The DNA of the CDR3 is TGTGCCAGCTCACCAGGCTCAGGGTTGTCCTACGAGCAGTACTTC.

This clonotype showed up many times. This chain connects TRBV12-3 or TRBV12-4 to TRBJ2-3, with TRBD1 matching 9 bases. The CDR3 loop spans 19 amino acids. The J segment lost 0 bases and the V segment lost 1 base, leaving 11 bases of the junction unmatched. CDR3 amino acids: CASSLGTGAVPSSTDTQYF. The CDR3 DNA is TGTGCCAGCAGTTTAGGGACAGGGGCTGTCCCTTCTAGCACAGATACGCAGTATTTT.

The rearrangement joins TRBV2 to TRBJ1-5, with 10 bases fitting TRBD1. Germline assignment: CDR1 SNHLY and CDR2 FYNNEI. The CDR3 contains 12 residues. V was pared by 6 bases and J by 13 bases, with 6 bases of the junction left unmatched. CDR3 DNA: TGTGCCAGCAGGATGACAGGGGGCGATCAGCATTTT. This encodes CASRMTGGDQHF.

This clonotype is termed medium-sized. The chain recombines TRBV7-2 with TRBJ1-3; D not resolved. CDR1 and CDR2 (germline): SGHTA, FQGNSA. V lost 1 base to trimming and J lost 1 base, with 8 bases between them. The CDR3 covers 15 residues. The CDR3 is CASSLVFGSGNTIYF. CDR3 coding DNA: TGTGCCAGCAGCTTAGTATTCGGGTCTGGAAACACCATATATTTT.

This clonotype is judged medium-sized. The chain is built from TRBV20-1 and TRBJ2-1, with D hard to call. V shed 2 bases and J shed 7 bases, with 9 bases lying between them. Germline V gene data show CDR1 as DFQATT and CDR2 as SNEGSKA (reference sequence). The CDR3 covers 12 residues. CDR3 protein: CSARFYQNEQFF. In nucleotides, the CDR3 is TGCAGTGCTAGATTTTACCAGAATGAGCAGTTCTTC.

This clonotype showed up many times. J is TRBJ1-5 and V is TRBV12-3 or TRBV12-4; D is unclear. V was pared by 3 bases and J by 3 bases, with 6 bases between. The CDR3 is 13 residues long. CDR3 residues: CASSFEINQPQHF. The DNA of the CDR3 is TGTGCCAGCAGTTTTGAGATCAATCAGCCCCAGCATTTT.

The chain joins TRBV6-5 to TRBJ2-7; D is unresolved. CDR1 MNHEY and CDR2 SVGAGI come from the germline V gene. Deletions cut 2 bases from V and 2 bases from J, with 10 bases between. CDR3 length: 14 residues. The CDR3 protein is CASSYGYPPYEQYF. The DNA of the CDR3 is TGTGCCAGCAGTTACGGGTACCCTCCCTACGAGCAGTACTTC.

This clonotype was counted ten times or more. The chain has TRBV7-9 and TRBJ2-1; a possible D gene is TRBD1 (5 bases). The CDR3 has 14 residues. Trimming removed 4 bases at V and 8 bases at J, with 15 bases between. Germline CDR1 reads SEHNR; CDR2 reads FQNEAQ (reference sequence). CDR3: CASSWHRLGDEQFF. The CDR3 DNA reads TGTGCCAGCAGCTGGCACCGGTTAGGGGATGAGCAGTTCTTC.

This clonotype counts as medium-sized. This chain connects TRBV18 to TRBJ1-2, with 10 bases that match TRBD1. The CDR3 totals 14 residues. Looked up from germline, CDR1 is KGHSH and CDR2 is LQKENI. Trimming removed 4 bases from V and 5 bases from J; junction bases left unmatched: 4. The CDR3 DNA reads as TGTGCCAGCTCACTTGGGGACAGGGGATATGGCTACACCTTC. Translated: CASSLGDRGYGYTF.